The entry that follows covers one T cell receptor beta chain sequence. The investigators sampled blood at baseline, at cycle 4 day 1, and at cycle 7 day 1. These data are taken from a study of OX40 agonist ivuxolimab in advanced cancers. Repertoires were generated with immunoSEQ multiplex PCR, while TCRdb's copy carries only in-frame clones and drops some. Found here are around 65,000 clones, about 89% of them singletons; the top ten hold about 19%. Trimming removed 4 bases from V and 3 bases from J; junction bases left unmatched: 4. Per germline, CDR1 SEHNR and CDR2 FQNEAQ (reference sequence). The CDR3 covers 15 residues.

V and J are TRBV7-9 and TRBJ2-7, with 12 bases matching TRBD2. The receptor comes from an adult with an advanced solid tumor such as melanoma, head and neck, liver or kidney cancer. This material consisted of CD4+ or CD8+ T cells sorted from blood, taken in a trial of the OX40 agonist ivuxolimab. Here the CDR3 DNA reads TGTGCCAGCAGCTCGCTAGCGGGGGGGCACTACGAGCAGTACTTC. Its protein is CASSSLAGGHYEQYF.